Following are 28 T cell receptor beta chains from one sample sequenced in a study of PD-1 blockade in classical Hodgkin lymphoma. All patients relapsed after autologous stem cell transplantation, and brentuximab vedotin exposure varied. Thawed PBMCs were the source of CD4+ T cells, purified by magnetic negative selection. Only in-frame clones appear in the TCRdb table, and some are missing; sequencing was by immunoSEQ multiplex PCR. The sample records around 36,000 clones, 75% to 95% being singletons. The sample consisted of CD4+ T cells from blood, taken at baseline. These receptors all come from a human donor with classical Hodgkin lymphoma.

The genes are TRBV28 and TRBJ1-2; D might be TRBD1 (6 bases). The germline gives CDR1 MDHEN, CDR2 SYDVKM. The CDR3 contains 12 residues. Trimming left V 7 bases short and J 7 bases short, with 13 bases between. CDR3 nucleotides: TGTGCCAGCACCGACAGGACGGTTGGCTACACCTTC. It is translated as CASTDRTVGYTF.

This chain uses TRBV28 with TRBJ1-2; D remains ambiguous. From germline, CDR1 is MDHEN and CDR2 SYDVKM. V gave up 6 bases and J gave up 2 bases, with 16 bases separating them. The CDR3 spans 15 residues. CDR3 region: CASSRVGEVNYGYTF. For the CDR3, the DNA is TGTGCCAGCAGCCGAGTGGGTGAAGTGAACTATGGCTACACCTTC.

This rearrangement joins TRBV5-1 to TRBJ2-5; the D is unclear. Per the germline V gene, CDR1 is SGHRS and CDR2 is YFSETQ. Trimming pared 1 base from V and 5 bases from J, leaving 9 bases between. The CDR3 loop spans 13 amino acids. The CDR3: CASSLFLAETQYF. For the CDR3, the DNA is TGCGCCAGCAGCTTGTTCCTGGCGGAGACCCAGTACTTC. The full variable domain, completed using reference TRBV5-1 and TRBJ2-5, is KAGVTQTPRYLIKTRGQQVTLSCSPISGHRSVSWYQQTPGQGLQFLFEYFSETQRNKGNFPGRFSGRQFSNSRSEMNVSTLELGDSALYLCASSLFLAETQYFGPGTRLLVL.

The gene calls are TRBV5-1 and TRBJ2-1, with TRBD1 identical over 7 bases. With 6 bases clipped from V and 7 bases from J, the junction kept 7 bases outside the gene matches. CDR3 length equals 13 residues. The germline gives CDR1 SGHRS, CDR2 YFSETQ. CDR3 protein: CASMTGILNEQFF. The CDR3 DNA reads TGCGCCAGCATGACAGGGATTTTGAATGAGCAGTTCTTC.

This chain connects TRBV6-1 to TRBJ1-1; 9 bases map to TRBD1. Germline V gene lookup returns CDR1 MNHNS and CDR2 SASEGT. The CDR3 extends over 16 amino acids. Germline trimming cut 3 bases from V and 1 base from J; bases unmatched to any gene: 6. CDR3 nucleotide sequence: TGTGCCAGCAGTGACCGGGACAGGGCGGGGAACACTGAAGCTTTCTTT. As protein: CASSDRDRAGNTEAFF.

The chain carries TRBV6-4 and TRBJ2-1; the match to TRBD2 covers 12 bases. The CDR3 contains 16 residues. Germline V lookup: CDR1 MRHNA, CDR2 SNTAGT. V was clipped by 4 bases and J by 2 bases; unmatched bases: 3. For the CDR3, the DNA is TGTGCCAGCAGTGCCAGACTAGCGGGAGCCTACAATGAGCAGTTCTTC. It codes for CASSARLAGAYNEQFF.

This clone was observed a few times. The chain uses TRBV5-1 and TRBJ1-4, with D possibly TRBD1 on 6 matching bases. CDR1 is SGHRS, CDR2 YFSETQ, per germline. The CDR3 is made up of 14 amino acids. V was trimmed by 2 bases and J by 8 bases, leaving 13 bases between them. In nucleotides, the CDR3 is TGCGCCAGCAGCTTTGGAACAGGGAGGGAAAAACTGTTTTTT. It is translated as CASSFGTGREKLFF. Complete variable domain (other parts from reference TRBV5-1 and TRBJ1-4): KAGVTQTPRYLIKTRGQQVTLSCSPISGHRSVSWYQQTPGQGLQFLFEYFSETQRNKGNFPGRFSGRQFSNSRSEMNVSTLELGDSALYLCASSFGTGREKLFFGSGTQLSVL.

This chain links TRBV9 with TRBJ1-5, with D perhaps TRBD1 (5 bases). Trimming took off 3 bases at V and 0 bases at J, with 7 bases between the two ends. The CDR3 runs to 14 residues. The germline gives CDR1 SGDLS, CDR2 YYNGEE. The CDR3 here is CASSETDSNQPQHF. In nucleotides, the CDR3 is TGTGCCAGCAGCGAGACAGATAGCAATCAGCCCCAGCATTTT.

The CDR3 sequence: CASKEGSLEKLFF. The CDR3 coding sequence is TGTGCCAGTAAAGAGGGCAGTCTTGAAAAACTGTTTTTT. The chain uses TRBV19 and TRBJ1-4; no clear D gene. From germline, CDR1 is LNHDA and CDR2 SQIVND (reference sequence). The CDR3 totals 13 residues. Between the trimmed V and J ends, which lost 7 bases and 7 bases, there was a span of 13 bases. The variable domain in full, with the rest retrieved from reference TRBV19 and TRBJ1-4, is DGGITQSPKYLFRKEGQNVTLSCEQNLNHDAMYWYRQDPGQGLRLIYYSQIVNDFQKGDIAEGYSVSREKKESFPLTVTSAQKNPTAFYLCASKEGSLEKLFFGSGTQLSVL.

The chain links TRBV11-2 to TRBJ1-2; no clear D gene. This CDR3 contains 14 residues. Germline loops: CDR1 SGHAT, CDR2 FQNNGV. The ends were cut back, 4 bases at V and 0 bases at J, with 9 bases in the middle. CDR3 bases: TGTGCCAGCAGCTGGCAGGCGGCTAACTATGGCTACACCTTC. It is translated as CASSWQAANYGYTF. The whole variable domain, remainder taken from reference TRBV11-2 and TRBJ1-2, is EAGVAQSPRYKIIEKRQSVAFWCNPISGHATLYWYQQILGQGPKLLIQFQNNGVVDDSQLPKDRFSAERLKGVDSTLKIQPAKLEDSAVYLCASSWQAANYGYTFGSGTRLTVV.

CDR3 protein: CASSLGFARLITDTQYF. The CDR3 coding sequence is TGTGCCAGCAGCTTGGGGTTTGCTAGACTTATAACAGATACGCAGTATTTT. The rearrangement links TRBV5-4 to TRBJ2-3; D is uncertain. The CDR3 contains 17 residues. Trimming cost V 0 bases and J 3 bases, with 17 bases left between them. From germline, CDR1 is SGHNT and CDR2 YYREEE (reference sequence).

This chain joins TRBV5-1 and TRBJ2-1, with D tentatively TRBD2 (6 bases). The CDR3 extends over 14 amino acids. V was cut by 9 bases and J by 2 bases, with 15 bases left in between. Per germline, CDR1 SGHRS and CDR2 YFSETQ. The CDR3 nucleotides read TGCGCCACGTCGGGGGACGGGACCTACAATGAGCAGTTCTTC. It specifies CATSGDGTYNEQFF.

The rearrangement joins TRBV29-1 to TRBJ1-2; perhaps TRBD1 as D (6 bases). Trimming took 4 bases from V and 4 from J, leaving 16 bases between them. Per germline, CDR1 SQVTM and CDR2 ANQGSEA. The CDR3 totals 14 residues. The CDR3 sequence: CSVGGRGAAYGYTF. CDR3 sequence (DNA): TGCAGCGTTGGCGGGAGGGGGGCGGCCTATGGCTACACCTTC.

The CDR3 loop is CASSTLTGRAEAFF. The CDR3 DNA reads as TGTGCCAGCAGCACCCTGACAGGGCGAGCTGAAGCTTTCTTT. This chain uses TRBV6-5 with TRBJ1-1; 7 positions agree with TRBD1. Trimming took 6 bases from V and 6 from J; bases not matched to a gene: 10. The CDR3 totals 14 residues. Germline loops: CDR1 MNHEY, CDR2 SVGAGI.

The chain is built from TRBV30 and TRBJ2-5, with D unclear. Deletions cut 5 bases from V and 2 bases from J, with 3 bases between. Germline V gene lookup returns CDR1 GTSNPN and CDR2 SVGIG (reference sequence). The CDR3 is made up of 10 amino acids. Here the CDR3 DNA reads TGTGCCTGGCAACAAGAGACCCAGTACTTC. Amino acid sequence: CAWQQETQYF.

This clone was detected once. This CDR3 is CAWEQNNEQFF. CDR3 nucleotide sequence: TGCGCCTGGGAACAGAACAATGAGCAGTTCTTC. This rearrangement joins TRBV20-1 to TRBJ2-1; D remains unclear. This CDR3 region has 11 residues. The germline gives CDR1 DFQATT, CDR2 SNEGSKA (reference sequence).

V and J are TRBV30 and TRBJ1-2; D is undetermined. V dropped 4 bases and J dropped 2 bases, with 11 bases sitting between them. The CDR3 covers 13 residues. Germline loops: CDR1 GTSNPN, CDR2 SVGIG (reference sequence). CDR3: CAWTEDHNYGYTF. The CDR3 DNA reads TGTGCCTGGACGGAGGATCACAACTATGGCTACACCTTC. The full variable domain, completed using reference TRBV30 and TRBJ1-2, is SQTIHQWPATLVQPVGSPLSLECTVEGTSNPNLYWYRQAAGRGLQLLFYSVGIGQISSEVPQNLSASRPQDRQFILSSKKLLLSDSGFYLCAWTEDHNYGYTFGSGTRLTVV.

The J gene is TRBJ2-4, the V gene TRBV19; 9 bases are a match to TRBD1. Germline CDR1 is LNHDA and CDR2 is SQIVND (reference sequence). The V gene end was trimmed by 5 bases and the J gene end by 7 bases; junction bases not matched to a gene: 9. This CDR3 is 15 amino acids long. The CDR3 DNA follows: TGTGCCAGTAGTTTACCGACAGGGGGGAGGAACATTCAGTACTTC. It yields the protein CASSLPTGGRNIQYF.

The chain carries TRBV28 and TRBJ1-2; the D gene is possibly TRBD1 (5 bases). Deletions cut 5 bases from V and 2 bases from J, with 15 bases between. Germline V gene data show CDR1 as MDHEN and CDR2 as SYDVKM. This CDR3 comprises 15 residues. The CDR3 is CASSPTGGRNYGYTF. In DNA, the CDR3 is TGTGCCAGCAGTCCAACGGGGGGACGAAACTATGGCTACACCTTC.

This chain uses TRBV14 with TRBJ1-4; 7 nucleotides align to TRBD1. Germline V lookup: CDR1 SGHDN, CDR2 FVKESK. This CDR3 is built from 13 residues. With V trimmed by 4 bases and J by 6 bases, 2 bases remained unmatched. CDR3 DNA sequence: TGTGCCAGCAGCCCAGACAGGGATGAAAAACTGTTTTTT. Residues: CASSPDRDEKLFF. The entire variable domain, with the rest obtained from reference TRBV14 and TRBJ1-4, is as follows: EAGVTQFPSHSVIEKGQTVTLRCDPISGHDNLYWYRRVMGKEIKFLLHFVKESKQDESGMPNNRFLAERTGGTYSTLKVQPAELEDSGVYFCASSPDRDEKLFFGSGTQLSVL.

The chain uses TRBV11-1 and TRBJ2-2, with 14 bases matching TRBD2. The trim removed 3 bases at V and 4 bases at J, leaving 7 bases unmatched. There are 18 residues in the CDR3. Germline V gene lookup returns CDR1 SGHAT and CDR2 FQDESV (reference sequence). The CDR3 region is CASSLGTSGRSGTGELFF. CDR3 nucleotides: TGTGCCAGCAGCTTGGGGACTAGCGGGAGATCGGGCACCGGGGAGCTGTTTTTT. The variable domain in full, completed from reference TRBV11-1 and TRBJ2-2, reads EAEVAQSPRYKITEKSQAVAFWCDPISGHATLYWYRQILGQGPELLVQFQDESVVDDSQLPKDRFSAERLKGVDSTLKIQPAELGDSAMYLCASSLGTSGRSGTGELFFGEGSRLTVL.

V usage is TRBV10-1 and J usage is TRBJ2-1, with 13 bases identical to TRBD2. The V gene's germline CDR1 is WNHNN and CDR2 SYGVQD (reference sequence). The CDR3 has 17 amino acids. Trimming cost V 3 bases and J 10 bases; bases outside gene matches: 12. Here the CDR3 reads CASSDFPGLAGNREQFF. The DNA for the CDR3 is TGCGCCAGCAGTGATTTCCCGGGACTAGCGGGAAACAGGGAGCAGTTCTTC.

This clone came up once. This rearrangement joins TRBV29-1 to TRBJ2-3; no definite D call. Germline V gives CDR1 SQVTM, CDR2 ANQGSEA. This CDR3 is built from 12 residues. The ends were cut back, 5 bases at V and 2 bases at J, with 8 bases in the middle. CDR3 amino acids: CSVSGATDTQYF. DNA of the CDR3: TGCAGCGTTAGTGGAGCCACAGATACGCAGTATTTT.

This chain connects TRBV18 to TRBJ2-7, with D uncertain. Deletions cut 5 bases from V and 1 base from J, with 9 bases between. CDR1 and CDR2 from the germline V gene are KGHSH and LQKENI. The CDR3 runs to 13 residues. The CDR3 DNA reads TGTGCCAGCTCAACGCTGGGGTCCTACGAGCAGTACTTC. This gives the protein CASSTLGSYEQYF.

The V call is TRBV5-1, the J call TRBJ1-3; D unclear. Germline V CDR1 and CDR2: SGHRS, YFSETQ. Trimming shortened V by 2 bases and J by 0 bases, and 9 bases separated the two germline ends. There are 15 residues in the CDR3. CDR3 residues: CASSFGSNSGNTIYF. The CDR3 DNA is TGCGCCAGCAGCTTCGGTTCTAACTCTGGAAACACCATATATTTT.

The DNA of the CDR3 is TGTGCCAGCAGCTCGGACAGGGGGCAAGGTGGCTACACCTTC. Translated, it gives CASSSDRGQGGYTF. The chain links TRBV7-9 to TRBJ1-2; TRBD1 matches 11 bases. V shed 4 bases and J 7 bases; nucleotides not matched to a gene: 5. The CDR3 is 14 residues long. CDR1 is SEHNR and CDR2 is FQNEAQ in the germline V gene (reference sequence).

The CDR3 nucleotides read TGTGCCAGCAGTGAAGCGATATGGGGGGCACACAATGAGCAGTTCTTC. This gives the protein CASSEAIWGAHNEQFF. The chain links TRBV6-1 to TRBJ2-1; D may be TRBD1 or TRBD2 (6 bases each). V shed 0 bases and J shed 5 bases, with 14 bases lying between them. Germline V CDR1 and CDR2: MNHNS, SASEGT. This CDR3 has 16 residues.

This chain connects TRBV6-5 to TRBJ2-5; D is perhaps TRBD2 (6 bases). Per germline, CDR1 MNHEY and CDR2 SVGAGI. The CDR3 sequence is 15 residues long. V lost 6 bases and J 1 base, leaving 15 bases between the germline ends. CDR3 amino acids: CASRPLAAGQETQYF. CDR3 bases: TGTGCCAGCAGACCACTAGCCGCGGGCCAAGAGACCCAGTACTTC.